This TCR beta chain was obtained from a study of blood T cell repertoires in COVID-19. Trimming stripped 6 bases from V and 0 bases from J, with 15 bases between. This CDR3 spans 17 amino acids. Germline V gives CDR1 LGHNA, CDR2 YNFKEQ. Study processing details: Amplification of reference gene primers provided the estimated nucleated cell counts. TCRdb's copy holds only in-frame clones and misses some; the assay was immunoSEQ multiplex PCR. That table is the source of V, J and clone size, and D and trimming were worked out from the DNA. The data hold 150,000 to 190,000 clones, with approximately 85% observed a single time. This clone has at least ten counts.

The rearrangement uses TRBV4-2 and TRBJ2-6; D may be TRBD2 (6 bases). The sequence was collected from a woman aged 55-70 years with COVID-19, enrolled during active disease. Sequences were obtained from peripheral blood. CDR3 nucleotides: TGTGCCAGCAGACTGGGGACTGGGAGCTCTGGGGCCAACGTCCTGACTTTC. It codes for CASRLGTGSSGANVLTF.